This T cell receptor beta chain was identified in a study of T cell changes during pregnancy in multiple sclerosis. Sequencing was performed with immunoSEQ multiplex PCR; in TCRdb, only in-frame clones are kept and a portion is missing. The repertoire has about 100,000 clones, 92% of them found once; the top ten carry 1.5% to 2.5%. At least ten counts were recorded for this clone. CDR3 size: 14 residues. Looked up from germline, CDR1 is MGHDK and CDR2 is SYGVNS. Trimming took 6 bases from V and 1 from J; bases not matched to a gene: 3. The genes are TRBV25-1 and TRBJ2-3; 8 nucleotides align to TRBD1. The specimen comprised peripheral blood, sampled after pregnancy. The TCR sequence derives from a female donor with multiple sclerosis, enrolled in a pregnancy study. The CDR3 region has the DNA TGTGCCAGCAGCAGGGGGCATCGCACAGATACGCAGTATTTT. As protein: CASSRGHRTDTQYF.